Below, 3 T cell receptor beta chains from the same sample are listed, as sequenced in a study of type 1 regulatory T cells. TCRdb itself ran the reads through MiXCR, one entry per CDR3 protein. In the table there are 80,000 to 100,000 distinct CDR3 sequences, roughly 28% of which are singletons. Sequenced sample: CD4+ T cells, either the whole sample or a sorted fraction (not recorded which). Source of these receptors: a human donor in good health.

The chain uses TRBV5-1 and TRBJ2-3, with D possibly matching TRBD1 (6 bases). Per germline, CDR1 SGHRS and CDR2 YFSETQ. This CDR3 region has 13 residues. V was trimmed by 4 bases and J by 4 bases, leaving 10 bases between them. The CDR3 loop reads CASSETGSDTQYF. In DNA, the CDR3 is TGCGCCAGCAGCGAAACAGGGTCAGATACGCAGTATTTT.

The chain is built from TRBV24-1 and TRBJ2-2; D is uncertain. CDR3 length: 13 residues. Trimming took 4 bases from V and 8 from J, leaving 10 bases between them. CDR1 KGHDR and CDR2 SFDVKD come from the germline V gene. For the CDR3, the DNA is TGTGCCACCAGTGAAATACGAACAGGGGAGCTGTTTTTT. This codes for CATSEIRTGELFF.

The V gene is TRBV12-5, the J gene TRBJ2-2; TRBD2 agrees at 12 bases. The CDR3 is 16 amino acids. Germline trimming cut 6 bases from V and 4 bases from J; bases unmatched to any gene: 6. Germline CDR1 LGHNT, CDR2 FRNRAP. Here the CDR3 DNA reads TGTGCTAGTGGCCTCCCTAGCGGGAGGGCCACCGGGGAGCTGTTTTTT. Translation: CASGLPSGRATGELFF.